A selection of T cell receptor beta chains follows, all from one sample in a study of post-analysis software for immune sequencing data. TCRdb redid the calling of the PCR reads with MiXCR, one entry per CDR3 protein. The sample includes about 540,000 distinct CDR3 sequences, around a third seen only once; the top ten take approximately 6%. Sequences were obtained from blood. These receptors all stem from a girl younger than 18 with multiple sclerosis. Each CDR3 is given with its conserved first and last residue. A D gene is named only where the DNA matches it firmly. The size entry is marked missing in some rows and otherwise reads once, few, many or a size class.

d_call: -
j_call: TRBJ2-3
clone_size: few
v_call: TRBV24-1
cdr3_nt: TGTGCCACCAGTGTTCCGGGGCCCTCCACAGATACGCAGTATTTT
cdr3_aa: CATSVPGPSTDTQYF

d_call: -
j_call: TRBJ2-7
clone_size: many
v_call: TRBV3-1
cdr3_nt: TGTGCCAGCAGCCAGGGGGACGAGCAGTACTTC
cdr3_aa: CASSQGDEQYF

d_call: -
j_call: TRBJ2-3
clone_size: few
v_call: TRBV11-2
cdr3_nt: TGTGCCAGCAGCTTGGGATTTACGGGTACGCAGTATTTT
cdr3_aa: CASSLGFTGTQYF

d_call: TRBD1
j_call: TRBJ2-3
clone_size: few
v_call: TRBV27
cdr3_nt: TGTGCCAGCAGTCCGGATACAGGGGGCGGAGGTGCAGATACGCAGTATTTT
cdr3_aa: CASSPDTGGGGADTQYF

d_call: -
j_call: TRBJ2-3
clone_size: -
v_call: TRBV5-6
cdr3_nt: TGTGCCAGCAGCTTGGGGGGGACCACAGATACGCAGTATTTT
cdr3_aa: CASSLGGTTDTQYF

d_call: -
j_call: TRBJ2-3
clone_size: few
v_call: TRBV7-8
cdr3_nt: TGTGCCAGCAGCCGGGTAGCTAACACAGATACGCAGTATTTT
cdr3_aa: CASSRVANTDTQYF

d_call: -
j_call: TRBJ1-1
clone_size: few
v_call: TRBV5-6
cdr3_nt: TGTGCCAGCAGCTTGGGGTCGCCCAGCCGGGCTTTCTTT
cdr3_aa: CASSLGSPSRAFF

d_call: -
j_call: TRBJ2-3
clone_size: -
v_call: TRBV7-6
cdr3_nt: TGTGCCAGCAGCCCCAGACAGGCAGATACGCAGTATTTT
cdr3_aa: CASSPRQADTQYF

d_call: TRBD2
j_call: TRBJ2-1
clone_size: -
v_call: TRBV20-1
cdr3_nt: TGCAGTGCTAGAGTTGGCAGACTAGCGGGGGTTAGTAATGAGCAGTTCTTC
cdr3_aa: CSARVGRLAGVSNEQFF

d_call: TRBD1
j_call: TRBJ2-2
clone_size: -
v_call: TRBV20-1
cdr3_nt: TGCAGTGCTATGAAGACAGGGGGCAACACCGGGGAGCTGTTTTTT
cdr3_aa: CSAMKTGGNTGELFF

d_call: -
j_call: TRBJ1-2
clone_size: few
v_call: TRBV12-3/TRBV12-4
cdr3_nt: TGTGCCAGCAGTCCCGTTCTACCGGGGGGCTACACCTTC
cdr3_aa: CASSPVLPGGYTF

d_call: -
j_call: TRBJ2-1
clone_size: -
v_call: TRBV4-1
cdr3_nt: TGCGCCAGCAGCCAAGATGTGGACGGCGCCTACAATGAGCAGTTCTTC
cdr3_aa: CASSQDVDGAYNEQFF

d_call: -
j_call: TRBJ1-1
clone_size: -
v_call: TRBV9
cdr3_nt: TGTGCCAGCAGCGCAAAGACAGGCGCTGAAGCTTTCTTT
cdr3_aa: CASSAKTGAEAFF

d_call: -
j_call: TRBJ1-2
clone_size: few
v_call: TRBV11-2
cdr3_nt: TGTGCCAGCAGCTGGGACGTGGGGTTAATCGATGGCTACACCTTC
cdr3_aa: CASSWDVGLIDGYTF

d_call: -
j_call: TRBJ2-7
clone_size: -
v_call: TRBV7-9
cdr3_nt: TGTGCCAGCAGCTTAGTTGGGGGATGGGGCCTAGACGAGCAGTACTTC
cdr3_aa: CASSLVGGWGLDEQYF

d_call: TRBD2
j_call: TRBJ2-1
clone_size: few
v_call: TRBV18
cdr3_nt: TGTGCCAGCTCACTACGGACTAGCGGGGGGATCAATGAGCAGTTCTTC
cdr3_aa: CASSLRTSGGINEQFF

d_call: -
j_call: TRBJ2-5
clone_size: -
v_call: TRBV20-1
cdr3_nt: TGCAGTGCTAGAAGGTATCGACAGTACCAAGAGACCCAGTACTTC
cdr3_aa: CSARRYRQYQETQYF

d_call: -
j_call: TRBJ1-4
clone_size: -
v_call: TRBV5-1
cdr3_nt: TGCGCCAGCAGCTTGGACCGAGGGTGGTCCGAAAAACTGTTTTTT
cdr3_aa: CASSLDRGWSEKLFF

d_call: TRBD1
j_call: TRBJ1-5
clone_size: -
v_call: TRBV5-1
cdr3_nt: TGCGCCAGCAGCCGGACAGGGGTCGCAGGTCAGCCCCAGCATTTT
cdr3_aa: CASSRTGVAGQPQHF

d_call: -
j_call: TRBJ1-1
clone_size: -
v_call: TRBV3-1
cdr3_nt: TGTGCCAGCAGCCAAGATACATCCACTGAAGCTTTCTTT
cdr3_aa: CASSQDTSTEAFF

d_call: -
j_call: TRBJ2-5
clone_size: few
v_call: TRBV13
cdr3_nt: TGTGCCAGCAGCGACGCCGTGGGACACGGGGGGGAGACCCAGTACTTC
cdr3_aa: CASSDAVGHGGETQYF

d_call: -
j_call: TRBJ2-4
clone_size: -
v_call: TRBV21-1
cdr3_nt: TGTGCCAGCCTGCTGTTCGGGGGGCCCCCCGCATTAGCCAAAAACATTCAGTACTTC
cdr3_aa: CASLLFGGPPALAKNIQYF

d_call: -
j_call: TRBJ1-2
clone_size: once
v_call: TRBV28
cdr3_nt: TGTGCCACCATGTTGGGACGGAGACTAGGCTATGGCTACACCTTC
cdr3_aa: CATMLGRRLGYGYTF

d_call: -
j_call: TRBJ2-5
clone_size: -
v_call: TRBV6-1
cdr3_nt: TGTGCCAGCAGGGATGCAGGTAGTCAAGAGACCCAGTACTTC
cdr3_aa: CASRDAGSQETQYF

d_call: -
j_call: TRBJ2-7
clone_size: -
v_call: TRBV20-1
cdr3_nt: TGCAGTGCTAGAGTCGCAGGCCGGACCTACGAGCAGTACTTC
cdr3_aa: CSARVAGRTYEQYF

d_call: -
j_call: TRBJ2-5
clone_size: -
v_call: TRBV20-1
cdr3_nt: TGCAGTGCTAACCCGTGGCAGGCTCAAGAGACCCAGTACTTC
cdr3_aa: CSANPWQAQETQYF

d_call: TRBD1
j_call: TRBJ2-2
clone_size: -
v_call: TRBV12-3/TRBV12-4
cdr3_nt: TGTGCCAGCAGTCCGGGACAGGCAGGGACCGGGGAGCTGTTTTTT
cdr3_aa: CASSPGQAGTGELFF

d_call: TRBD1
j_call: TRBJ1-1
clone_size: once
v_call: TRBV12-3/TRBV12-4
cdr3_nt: TGTGCCAGCAACATTCAGGGGGCGCTCAGAGCTTTCTTT
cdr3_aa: CASNIQGALRAFF

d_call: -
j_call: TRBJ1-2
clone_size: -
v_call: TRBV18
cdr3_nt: TGTGCCAGCTCAGATACAGTTAACTATGGCTACACCTTC
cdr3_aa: CASSDTVNYGYTF

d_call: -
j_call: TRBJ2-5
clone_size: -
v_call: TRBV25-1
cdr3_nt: TGTGCCAGCAGTGATTACGGTCAAGAGACCCAGTACTTC
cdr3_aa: CASSDYGQETQYF

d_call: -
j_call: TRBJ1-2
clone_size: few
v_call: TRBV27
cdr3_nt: TGTGCCAGCAGTACGACAGTGGGCACGGCTAACTATGGCTACACCTTC
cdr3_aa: CASSTTVGTANYGYTF

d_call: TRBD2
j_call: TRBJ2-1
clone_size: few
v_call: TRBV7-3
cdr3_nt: TGTGCCAGCAGCCTCCGACTAGCGGGGACCAATGAGCAGTTCTTC
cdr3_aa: CASSLRLAGTNEQFF

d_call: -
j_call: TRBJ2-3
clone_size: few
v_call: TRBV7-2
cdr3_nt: TGTGCCAGCAGCCCCTCCGGAGGACGTTCAGATACGCAGTATTTT
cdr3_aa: CASSPSGGRSDTQYF

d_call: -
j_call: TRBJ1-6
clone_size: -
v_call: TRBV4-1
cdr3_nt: TGCGCCAGCAGCCAAGTCGCGGCCGCGTCGGGCCTCCACTTT
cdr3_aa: CASSQVAAASGLHF

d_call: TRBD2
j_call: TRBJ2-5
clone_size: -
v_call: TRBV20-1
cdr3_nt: TGCAGTGCTAGAGATTCTAGTCTAGCGGGGGAGACCCAGTACTTC
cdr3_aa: CSARDSSLAGETQYF

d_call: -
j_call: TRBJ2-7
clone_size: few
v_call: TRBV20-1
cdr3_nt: TGCAGTGGGGCGTTCACCATGGGCTACGAGCAGTACTTC
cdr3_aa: CSGAFTMGYEQYF

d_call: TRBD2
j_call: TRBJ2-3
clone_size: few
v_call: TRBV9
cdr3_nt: TGTGCCAGCAGCGTAGCGACTAGCGGGTATAGCACAGATACGCAGTATTTT
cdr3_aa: CASSVATSGYSTDTQYF

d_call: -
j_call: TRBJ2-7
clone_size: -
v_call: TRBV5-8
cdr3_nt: TGTGCCAGCAACCTGGGGAGCACACACTACGAGCAGTACTTC
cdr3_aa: CASNLGSTHYEQYF

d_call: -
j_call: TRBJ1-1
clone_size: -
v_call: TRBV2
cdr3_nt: TGTGCCAGCAGTGATCTCGCTGAAGCTTTCTTT
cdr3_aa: CASSDLAEAFF

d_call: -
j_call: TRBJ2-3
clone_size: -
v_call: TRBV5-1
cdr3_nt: TGCGCCAGCAGCTTGGGGTTTTGGGCCACCACAGATACGCAGTATTTT
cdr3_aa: CASSLGFWATTDTQYF

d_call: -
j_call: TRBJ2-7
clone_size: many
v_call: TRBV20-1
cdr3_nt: TGCAGTGCTAGACCTGGGAGCTCCTACGAGCAGTACTTC
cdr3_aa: CSARPGSSYEQYF

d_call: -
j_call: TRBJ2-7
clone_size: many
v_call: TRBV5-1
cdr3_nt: TGCGCCAGCAGCTTTAGTGGACAGACCTACGAGCAGTACTTC
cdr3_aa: CASSFSGQTYEQYF

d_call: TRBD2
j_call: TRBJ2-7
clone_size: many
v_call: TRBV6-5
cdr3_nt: TGTGCCAGCAAACTAGCGGGGGGGATCCACGAGCAGTACTTC
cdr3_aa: CASKLAGGIHEQYF

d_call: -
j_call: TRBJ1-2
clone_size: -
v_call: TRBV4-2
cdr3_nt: TGTGCCACCCGGGACGTGGGCCTCAAAAGCTATGGCTACACCTTC
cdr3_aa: CATRDVGLKSYGYTF

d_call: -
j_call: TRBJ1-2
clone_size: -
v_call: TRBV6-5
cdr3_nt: TGTGCCAGCAGTTACTCGTCCGGGTTGGGTGACTACACCTTC
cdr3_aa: CASSYSSGLGDYTF

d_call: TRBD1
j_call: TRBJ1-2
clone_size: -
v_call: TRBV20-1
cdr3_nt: TGCAGTGCTAGGACATCGGGACAGGGAGGCTATGGCTACACCTTC
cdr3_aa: CSARTSGQGGYGYTF

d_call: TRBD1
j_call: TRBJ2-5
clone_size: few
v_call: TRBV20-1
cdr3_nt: TGCAGTGCTTACCGACAGGGGGCCAAAGAGACCCAGTACTTC
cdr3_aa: CSAYRQGAKETQYF

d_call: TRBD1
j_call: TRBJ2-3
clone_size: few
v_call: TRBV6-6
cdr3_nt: TGTGCCAGCAGTTACAGACAGGGGGTTAGCACAGATACGCAGTATTTT
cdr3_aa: CASSYRQGVSTDTQYF

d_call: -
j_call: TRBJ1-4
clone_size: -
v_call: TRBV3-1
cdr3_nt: TGTGCCAGCAGCTATGACCGACAGGAAAAACTGTTTTTT
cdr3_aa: CASSYDRQEKLFF

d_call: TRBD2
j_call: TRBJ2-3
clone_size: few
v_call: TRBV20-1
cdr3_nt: TGCAGTGCTAGCGCCCCAGTTGGAGCGGGGGGGACAGATACGCAGTATTTT
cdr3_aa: CSASAPVGAGGTDTQYF

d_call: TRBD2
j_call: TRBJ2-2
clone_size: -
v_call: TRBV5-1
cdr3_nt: TGCGCCAGCAGCGCCACAGGCCAGCGGGGGACGAACACCGGGGAGCTGTTTTTT
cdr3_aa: CASSATGQRGTNTGELFF

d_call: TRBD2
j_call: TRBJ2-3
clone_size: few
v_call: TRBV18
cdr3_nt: TGTGCCAGCAGAGGGGGACTAGCGGCAGATACGCAGTATTTT
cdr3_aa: CASRGGLAADTQYF

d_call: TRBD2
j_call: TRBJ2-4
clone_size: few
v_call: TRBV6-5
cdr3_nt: TGTGCCAGCACCAGAGTACGCGCGGGGGGGAAAAACATTCAGTACTTC
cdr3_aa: CASTRVRAGGKNIQYF

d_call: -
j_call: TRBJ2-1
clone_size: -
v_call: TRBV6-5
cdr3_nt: TGTGCCAACATGAAACAGGGCTGTGAGCAGTTCTTC
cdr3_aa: CANMKQGCEQFF

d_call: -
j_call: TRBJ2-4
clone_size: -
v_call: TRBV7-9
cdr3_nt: TGTGCCAGCAGCTTAGCCGTGGATAACATTCAGTACTTC
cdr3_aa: CASSLAVDNIQYF

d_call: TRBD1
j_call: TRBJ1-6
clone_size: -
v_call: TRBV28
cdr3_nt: TGTGCCAGCAGTTTACCCATTGGGACAGCGGGGTCCTATAATTCACCCCTCCACTTT
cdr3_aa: CASSLPIGTAGSYNSPLHF

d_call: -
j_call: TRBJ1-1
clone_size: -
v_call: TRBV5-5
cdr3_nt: TGTGCCAGCAAACCTTTAGGGGGGGCGGGCACTGAAGCTTTCTTT
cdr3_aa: CASKPLGGAGTEAFF

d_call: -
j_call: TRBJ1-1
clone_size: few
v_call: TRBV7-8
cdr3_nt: TGTGCCAGCAGCCATCACCGGTGGGCAGGGCTAAACACTGAAGCTTTCTTT
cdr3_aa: CASSHHRWAGLNTEAFF

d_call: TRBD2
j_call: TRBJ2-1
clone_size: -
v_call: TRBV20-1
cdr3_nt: TGCAGTGCTGGGGGACTAGCGGCCTACAATGAGCAGTTCTTC
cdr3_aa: CSAGGLAAYNEQFF